These 13 T cell receptor beta chains came from one sample sequenced in a study of blood T cell repertoires in COVID-19. TCRdb's copy holds only in-frame clones and misses some; the assay was immunoSEQ multiplex PCR. The sample holds 300,000 to 400,000 clones, 70% to 90% seen once. The specimen sequenced was peripheral blood. The receptor set was obtained from a woman in her fifties or sixties with COVID-19, enrolled during active disease.

The chain employs TRBV5-5 and TRBJ2-7; D not certain. This CDR3 region has 13 residues. Deletions cut 2 bases from V and 1 base from J, with 7 bases between. The germline V gene encodes CDR1 SGHKS and CDR2 YYEKEE (reference sequence). The CDR3 coding sequence is TGTGCCAGCAGCTTTCAGGCATCCTACGAGCAGTACTTC. It is translated as CASSFQASYEQYF.

A few counts support this clone. The rearrangement links TRBV9 to TRBJ1-2; TRBD1 might be the D (6 bases). V lost 0 bases to trimming and J lost 4 bases, with 7 bases between them. CDR1 and CDR2 (germline): SGDLS, YYNGEE. CDR3 length: 13 amino acids. The CDR3 loop reads CASSVGTAYGYTF. The DNA of the CDR3 is TGTGCCAGCAGCGTAGGGACAGCCTATGGCTACACCTTC.

The CDR3 loop reads CASSFPDRETGELFF. CDR3 DNA: TGTGCCAGCAGCTTCCCGGACAGGGAAACCGGGGAGCTGTTTTTT. The genes are TRBV11-2 and TRBJ2-2; TRBD1 aligns across 8 bases. CDR3 size: 15 residues. The germline gives CDR1 SGHAT, CDR2 FQNNGV. The ends lost 3 bases at V and 5 bases at J; junction bases unmatched: 5. The full variable domain, its missing parts supplied by reference TRBV11-2 and TRBJ2-2, is EAGVAQSPRYKIIEKRQSVAFWCNPISGHATLYWYQQILGQGPKLLIQFQNNGVVDDSQLPKDRFSAERLKGVDSTLKIQPAKLEDSAVYLCASSFPDRETGELFFGEGSRLTVL.

The chain joins TRBV10-1 to TRBJ2-1; possible D gene TRBD2, 5 bases. The germline V gene has CDR1 WNHNN and CDR2 SYGVQD (reference sequence). The CDR3 is made up of 15 amino acids. The V end was cut by 0 bases, the J end by 3 bases, with 9 bases between. CDR3 in amino acids: CASSESSGIYNEQFF. The CDR3 nucleotides are TGCGCCAGCAGTGAGTCATCGGGGATCTACAATGAGCAGTTCTTC.

There are a few counts of this clone. The chain couples TRBV19 to TRBJ1-6; 7 nucleotides line up with TRBD1. Germline CDR1 reads LNHDA; CDR2 reads SQIVND (reference sequence). The CDR3 extends over 15 amino acids. The V and J ends lost 3 bases and 10 bases, in that order; junction bases with no gene match: 9. CDR3: CASSMGTVSGSPLHF. As DNA, the CDR3 is TGTGCCAGTAGTATGGGGACAGTATCGGGCTCACCCCTCCACTTT.

V usage is TRBV24-1 and J usage is TRBJ2-3; 7 positions agree with TRBD1. The germline gives CDR1 KGHDR, CDR2 SFDVKD. The length of the CDR3 is 13 residues. Germline trimming cut 3 bases from V and 13 bases from J; bases unmatched to any gene: 9. The CDR3 loop reads CATSDTQGDSKYF. CDR3 nucleotides: TGTGCCACCAGTGATACGCAGGGGGATTCAAAGTATTTT.

The rearrangement uses TRBV2 and TRBJ2-1; 10 bases line up with TRBD2. CDR3 length equals 15 residues. Germline trimming cut 3 bases from V and 7 bases from J; bases unmatched to any gene: 6. CDR1 SNHLY and CDR2 FYNNEI come from the germline V gene. The CDR3 sequence: CASSEVAGGQNEQFF. The CDR3 DNA is TGTGCCAGCAGTGAGGTAGCGGGGGGCCAAAATGAGCAGTTCTTC.

This clone has a single count. The rearrangement joins TRBV7-2 to TRBJ2-7; TRBD1 aligns across 7 bases. Germline assignment: CDR1 SGHTA and CDR2 FQGNSA. The CDR3 is 13 amino acids. With 2 bases clipped from V and 7 bases from J, the junction kept 5 bases outside the gene matches. This CDR3 is CASSLWTGGEQYF. The CDR3 region has the DNA TGTGCCAGCAGCTTATGGACAGGTGGGGAGCAGTACTTC.

J is TRBJ2-7 and V is TRBV28; 9 nucleotides align to TRBD1. The V segment lost 5 bases and the J segment 3 bases; nucleotides outside the gene matches: 11. The CDR3 sequence is 16 residues long. In germline, CDR1 is MDHEN, CDR2 SYDVKM. CDR3 DNA sequence: TGTGCCAGCAGTCCCGGGGGGTGGGACAGGGTCTACGAGCAGTACTTC. Protein product: CASSPGGWDRVYEQYF. Full variable domain (missing parts from reference TRBV28 and TRBJ2-7): DVKVTQSSRYLVKRTGEKVFLECVQDMDHENMFWYRQDPGLGLRLIYFSYDVKMKEKGDIPEGYSVSREKKERFSLILESASTNQTSMYLCASSPGGWDRVYEQYFGPGTRLTVT.

The chain uses TRBV24-1 and TRBJ2-1, with 8 bases lining up with TRBD2. The germline gives CDR1 KGHDR, CDR2 SFDVKD. The CDR3 sequence is 16 residues long. V trimming: 3 bases; J trimming: 5 bases; junction bases outside the gene matches: 8. Here the CDR3 DNA reads TGTGCCACCAGTGATGCCTCCGGGACTAGGGACAATGAGCAGTTCTTC. It is translated as CATSDASGTRDNEQFF.

This rearrangement joins TRBV6-6 to TRBJ1-2, with D perhaps matching TRBD1 (6 bases). Per germline, CDR1 MNHNY and CDR2 SVGAGI (reference sequence). V lost 2 bases and J lost 8, with 15 bases in between. The CDR3 contains 14 residues. CDR3 DNA: TGTGCCAGCAGTTACACAGGGCCCTGGGGGGGCTACACCTTC. It translates to CASSYTGPWGGYTF.

V and J are TRBV2 and TRBJ1-5, with D possibly being TRBD1 (6 bases). V was clipped by 7 bases and J by 4 bases, with 11 bases between them. CDR1 is SNHLY and CDR2 is FYNNEI in the germline V gene. This CDR3 spans 13 amino acids. CDR3 sequence reads: CASKGDQNQPQHF. In DNA, the CDR3 is TGTGCCAGCAAGGGGGATCAGAATCAGCCCCAGCATTTT.

This clone has only one observation. The DNA of the CDR3 is TGTGCCAGCAGTTACATAGCGGGCACAGATACGCAGTATTTT. This translates into CASSYIAGTDTQYF. The chain couples TRBV2 to TRBJ2-3; weak D call: TRBD2 (6 bases). This CDR3 has 14 residues. The V end was cut by 5 bases, the J end by 1 base, with 10 bases between. Looked up from germline, CDR1 is SNHLY and CDR2 is FYNNEI.